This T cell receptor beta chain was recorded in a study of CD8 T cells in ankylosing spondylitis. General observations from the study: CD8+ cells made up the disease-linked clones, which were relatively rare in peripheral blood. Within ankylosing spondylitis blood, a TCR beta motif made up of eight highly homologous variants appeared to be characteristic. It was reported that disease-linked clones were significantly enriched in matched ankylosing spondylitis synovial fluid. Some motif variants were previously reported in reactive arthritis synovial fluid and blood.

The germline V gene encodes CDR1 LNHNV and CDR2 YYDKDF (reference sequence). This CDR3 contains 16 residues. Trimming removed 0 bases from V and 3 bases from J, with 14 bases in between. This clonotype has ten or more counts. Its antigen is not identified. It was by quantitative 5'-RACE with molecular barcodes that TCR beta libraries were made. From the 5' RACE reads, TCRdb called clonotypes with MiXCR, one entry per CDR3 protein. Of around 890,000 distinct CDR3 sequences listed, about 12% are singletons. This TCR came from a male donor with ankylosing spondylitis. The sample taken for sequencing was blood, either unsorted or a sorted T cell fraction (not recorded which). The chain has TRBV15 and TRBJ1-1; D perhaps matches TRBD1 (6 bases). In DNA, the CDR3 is TGTGCCACCAGCAGAGATGTTCAGGGGCGGGACACTGAAGCTTTCTTT. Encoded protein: CATSRDVQGRDTEAFF.